These T cell receptor beta chains were read from a single sample in a study of shared T cell receptors in the human thymus. Here immunoSEQ multiplex PCR was the method, and the copy in TCRdb shows in-frame clones only, minus some. The data hold more than 550,000 clones, with around 87% observed a single time. These data also featured in a second study, about human thymus T cells.

The sequencing sample was made of thymocytes. The receptors here all came from a boy younger than two with a congenital heart defect. Each CDR3 is given with its conserved first and last residue. D genes are given only for firm matches. Not all rows give a size; the values are once, few, many and, for expanded clones, a class.

>TRBV25-1|TRBJ2-3|NA|NA
CASSETGPLGSLTDTQYF
TGTGCCAGCAGTGAAACCGGGCCTCTCGGGAGTCTCACAGATACGCAGTATTTT
>TRBV4-1|TRBJ2-7|TRBD2|NA
CASSQVYSGTSGGASREQYF
TGCGCCAGCAGCCAAGTGTACTCCGGGACTAGCGGGGGGGCCAGTCGCGAGCAGTACTTC
>TRBV27|TRBJ2-7|NA|NA
CATRDLRTTYEQYF
TGTGCCACCAGAGACTTGAGAACAACCTACGAGCAGTACTTC
>TRBV9|TRBJ2-2|TRBD1|NA
CASSPRQGRTTGELFF
TGTGCCAGCAGCCCTCGACAGGGAAGGACCACCGGGGAGCTGTTTTTT
>TRBV14|TRBJ2-7|NA|NA
CASSQDALRGYEQYF
TGTGCCAGCAGCCAAGACGCCCTACGGGGCTACGAGCAGTACTTC
>TRBV28|TRBJ1-1|NA|NA
CASRTRNTEAFF
TGTGCCAGCAGGACAAGGAACACTGAAGCTTTCTTT
>TRBV9|TRBJ1-6|TRBD1|NA
CASSANRGGSPLHF
TGTGCCAGCAGCGCGAACAGGGGAGGTTCACCCCTCCACTTT
>TRBV11-2|TRBJ2-1|TRBD2|NA
CASSLQREGPHEQFF
TGTGCCAGCAGCTTACAGCGGGAGGGCCCCCATGAGCAGTTCTTC
>TRBV5-4|TRBJ1-2|TRBD1|NA
CASSLVRTGGNYGYTF
TGTGCCAGCAGCTTGGTTAGGACAGGGGGAAACTATGGCTACACCTTC
>TRBV25-1|TRBJ2-2|NA|NA
CASSPGHGGVSGELFF
TGTGCCAGCAGCCCCGGACACGGTGGGGTGTCCGGGGAGCTGTTTTTT
>TRBV7-2|TRBJ1-2|NA|NA
CASSSTQGHYGYTF
TGTGCCAGCAGTTCTACACAGGGCCACTATGGCTACACCTTC
>TRBV10-2|TRBJ2-7|TRBD2|NA
CASSLGLAYEQYF
TGCGCCAGCAGCCTTGGACTAGCTTACGAGCAGTACTTC
>TRBV5-6|TRBJ2-5|NA|NA
CASSLVSPREETQYF
TGTGCCAGCAGCTTGGTATCTCCCCGAGAAGAGACCCAGTACTTC
>TRBV4-3|TRBJ2-6|NA|NA
CASSPVGGPAGANVLTF
TGCGCCAGCAGCCCAGTGGGAGGACCTGCTGGGGCCAACGTCCTGACTTTC
>TRBV5-1|TRBJ1-6|TRBD1|NA
CASRRTGDKSPLHF
TGCGCCAGCAGGAGAACAGGGGATAAATCCCCCCTCCACTTT
>TRBV15|TRBJ2-7|TRBD2|few
CATSSGRPYEQYF
TGTGCCACCAGCAGCGGGAGGCCCTACGAGCAGTACTTC
>TRBV9|TRBJ2-3|NA|few
CASSVGAGGAESTDTQYF
TGTGCCAGCAGCGTAGGGGCGGGCGGAGCGGAGAGCACAGATACGCAGTATTTT
>TRBV27|TRBJ2-7|NA|NA
CASSTNRVSSSYEQYF
TGTGCCAGCAGTACAAACAGGGTCTCAAGCTCCTACGAGCAGTACTTC
>TRBV11-2|TRBJ2-1|NA|NA
CASSPLGEQFF
TGTGCCAGCAGCCCGCTAGGTGAGCAGTTCTTC
>TRBV4-3|TRBJ1-4|TRBD1|NA
CASRLDRGPGEKLFF
TGCGCCAGCAGACTCGACAGGGGGCCAGGGGAAAAACTGTTTTTT
>TRBV25-1|TRBJ2-1|NA|NA
CASSEQGSYNEQFF
TGTGCCAGCAGTGAACAGGGGTCCTACAATGAGCAGTTCTTC
>TRBV28|TRBJ1-2|NA|NA
CASETAIYGYTF
TGTGCCAGCGAGACAGCCATCTATGGCTACACCTTC
>TRBV2|TRBJ1-5|NA|NA
CASSDENSNQPQHF
TGTGCCAGCAGTGACGAGAATAGCAATCAGCCCCAGCATTTT